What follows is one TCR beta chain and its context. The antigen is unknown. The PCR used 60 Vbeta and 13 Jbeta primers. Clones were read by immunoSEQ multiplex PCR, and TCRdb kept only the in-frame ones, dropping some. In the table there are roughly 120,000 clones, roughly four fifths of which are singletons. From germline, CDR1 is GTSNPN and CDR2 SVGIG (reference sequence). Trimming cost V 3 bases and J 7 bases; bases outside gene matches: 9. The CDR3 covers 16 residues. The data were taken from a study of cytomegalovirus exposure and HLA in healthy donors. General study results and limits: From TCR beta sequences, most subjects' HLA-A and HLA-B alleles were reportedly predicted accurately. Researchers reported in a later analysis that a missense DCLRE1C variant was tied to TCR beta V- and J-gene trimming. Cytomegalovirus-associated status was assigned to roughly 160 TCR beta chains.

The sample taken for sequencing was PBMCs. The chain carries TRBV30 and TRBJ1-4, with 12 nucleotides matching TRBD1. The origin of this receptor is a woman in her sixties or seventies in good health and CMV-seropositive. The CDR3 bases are TGTGCCTGGAGGACCCGGGACAGGGGGCGAATTGAAAAACTGTTTTTT. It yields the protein CAWRTRDRGRIEKLFF.